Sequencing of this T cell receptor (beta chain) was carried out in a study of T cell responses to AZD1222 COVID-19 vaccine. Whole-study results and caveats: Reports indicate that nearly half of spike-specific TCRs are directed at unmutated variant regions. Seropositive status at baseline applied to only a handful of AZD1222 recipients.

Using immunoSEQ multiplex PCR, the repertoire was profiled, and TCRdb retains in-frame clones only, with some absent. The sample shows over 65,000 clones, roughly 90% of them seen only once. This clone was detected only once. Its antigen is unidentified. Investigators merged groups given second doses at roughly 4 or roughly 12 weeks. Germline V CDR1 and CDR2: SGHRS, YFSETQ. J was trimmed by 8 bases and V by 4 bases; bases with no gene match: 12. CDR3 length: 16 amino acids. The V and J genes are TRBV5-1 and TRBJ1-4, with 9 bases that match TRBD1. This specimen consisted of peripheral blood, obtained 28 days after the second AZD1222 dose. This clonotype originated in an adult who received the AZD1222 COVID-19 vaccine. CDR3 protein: CASSGGQGLGSEKLFF. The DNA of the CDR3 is TGCGCCAGCAGCGGAGGACAGGGGCTAGGATCAGAAAAACTGTTTTTT.